Presented here are 11 T cell receptor beta chains from one specimen sequenced in a study of tumor-infiltrating lymphocytes in primary liver carcinoma. Production of TCR beta cDNA used around 500 ng total RNA together with a constant-region primer. Employing slightly modified ARM-PCR, three nested multiplex PCR rounds were run, and these gave rise to the TCR beta libraries. In the first two PCR rounds, TRBV1-TRBV30 forward primers were paired with a C-beta reverse primer, and each round lasted approximately 9 cycles. TCRdb called the multiplex PCR reads again in MiXCR, with one record for every CDR3 protein. The sample records 300,000 to 350,000 distinct CDR3 sequences, less than 65% being singletons. Germline DNA was also extracted, and blood RNA was taken from unsorted whole blood. The specimen sequenced was peripheral blood. The receptors here all came from a man aged 35-49 years with primary liver carcinoma and hepatitis B virus infection.

This clonotype was counted at least ten times. The CDR3 protein is CASSLAVGRTYEQYF. The CDR3 nucleotides are TGTGCCAGCAGCTTAGCGGTCGGACGGACATACGAGCAGTACTTC. This chain links TRBV11-2 with TRBJ2-7; D is perhaps TRBD1 (5 bases). The CDR3 sequence is 15 residues long. Trimming took off 1 base at V and 4 bases at J, with 14 bases between the two ends. CDR1 SGHAT and CDR2 FQNNGV come from the germline V gene.

This clonotype was detected only a few times. The V gene is TRBV7-8, the J gene TRBJ2-7, with a possible D match to TRBD1 (6 bases). Trimming took 5 bases from V and 0 from J, leaving 17 bases between them. This CDR3 is 16 amino acids long. Germline CDR1 reads SGHVS; CDR2 reads FQNEAQ. The CDR3 sequence: CASSVRRDKASYEQYF. In nucleotides, the CDR3 is TGTGCCAGCAGCGTTCGCCGGGACAAGGCCTCCTACGAGCAGTACTTC.

Ten or more counts support this clonotype. This chain links TRBV6-1 with TRBJ1-2; 10 bases agree with TRBD1. J gave up 6 bases and V 10 bases, and 14 bases lay outside the gene matches. The germline V gene has CDR1 MNHNS and CDR2 SASEGT. The length of the CDR3 is 15 residues. The CDR3 region has the DNA TGTGCCACCGAGAGGAAAGGACAGGGGGTAGATGGCTACACCTTC. This gives the protein CATERKGQGVDGYTF.

About this clonotype: The germline gene is not matched at one end of the junction; a read error may be the cause. The chain joins TRBV12-3 or TRBV12-4 to TRBJ2-4, with 7 nucleotides matching TRBD1. This CDR3 contains 14 residues. CDR3 region: CASSLFEDRNIQHF. DNA for the CDR3: TGTGCCAGCAGTTTATTTGAGGACAGGAACATTCAGCACTTC.

Note on this clonotype: A single base separates this from a much larger clone, so it may be a read error. V usage is TRBV4-1 and J usage is TRBJ2-1; 11 nucleotides align to TRBD1. This CDR3 comprises 18 residues. V lost 2 bases, J lost 11 bases, and 17 bases stayed unmatched. CDR1 and CDR2 from the germline V gene are MGHRA and YSYEKL. The CDR3 nucleotides are TGCGCCAGCAGCCAATACTACGGGACAGGGGGTGGGGGTCGCAAGCAGTTCTTC. It translates to CASSQYYGTGGGGRKQFF.

Comment on this clonotype: A much larger clonotype is one base distant, so this may be a read error. The chain recombines TRBV6-2 or TRBV6-3 with TRBJ1-1; D is unresolved. Germline lookup yields CDR1 MNHEY and CDR2 SVGEGT. The V gene lost 2 bases and the J gene lost 2 bases, with 9 bases spanning the gap. This CDR3 is built from 14 residues. The CDR3 DNA is TGTGCCAGCAGTTACCCGGCGATTAACACTGAAGCTTTCTTT. This gives the protein CASSYPAINTEAFF.

Concerning this clonotype itself: A read error may account for a junction end that differs from germline. The chain employs TRBV30 and TRBJ2-2; a possible D gene is TRBD2 (5 bases). This CDR3 comprises 15 residues. Germline V lookup: CDR1 GTSNPN, CDR2 SVGIG (reference sequence). The CDR3 is CAWSIANSATGEPFF. The CDR3 region has the DNA TGTGCCTGGAGTATCGCGAACTCCGCGACCGGGGAGCCGTTTTTT.

CDR3 DNA sequence: TGTGCCAGCAGTGTGGGTTTTGACAATGAGCAGTTCTTC. Amino acids: CASSVGFDNEQFF. The rearrangement links TRBV25-1 to TRBJ2-1, with D hard to call. CDR1 MGHDK and CDR2 SYGVNS come from the germline V gene. The CDR3 totals 13 residues. V lost 4 bases to trimming and J lost 5 bases, with 9 bases between them.

Note on this clonotype: A much larger clone sits a single nucleotide away, making a read error possible. This chain uses TRBV4-1 with TRBJ1-4, with TRBD1 matching over 12 bases. Germline-derived CDR1 and CDR2 are MGHRA and YSYEKL. The length of the CDR3 is 16 residues. CDR3 nucleotide sequence: TGCGTCAGCAGCCAAGCCCGGGACAGGGGGCGTGAAAAACTGTTTTTT. It is translated as CVSSQARDRGREKLFF.

Regarding this clonotype: Since the CDR3 does not end with the conserved phenylalanine or tryptophan, this likely comes from a read error. The chain links TRBV4-3 to TRBJ2-6; no reliable D call. Trimming pared 0 bases from V and 1 base from J, leaving 4 bases between. Germline values: CDR1 LGHNA, CDR2 YSLEER. The CDR3 is made up of 15 amino acids. CDR3: CASSQEGSGANVLTP. CDR3 in DNA: TGCGCCAGCAGCCAAGAGGGGTCTGGGGCCAACGTCCTGACTCCC.

Comments on this clonotype: At one of its ends the junction is not consistent with the germline gene, which may arise from a read error. The V and J genes are TRBV12-3 or TRBV12-4 and TRBJ1-1; D call uncertain. The CDR3 sequence is 14 residues long. This chain's CDR3 is CASSLRTPNTEALF. CDR3 bases: TGTGCCAGCAGTTTACGAACGCCGAACACTGAAGCTCTCTTT.